The present T cell receptor beta chain was sequenced within a study of regulatory T cells in long-lasting Graves disease. With iRepertoire HTBI primers and Arm-PCR of CDR3 regions, TCR beta libraries were built. TCRdb re-called the multiplex PCR reads with MiXCR, one entry per CDR3 protein. The table shows around 450,000 distinct CDR3 sequences, with roughly 17% occurring only once. This clonotype was observed at least ten times. Time point specified: newly diagnosed GD, antithyroid drugs for less than 3 months. The TCR library was prepared using RNA isolated from PBMCs. The V gene's germline CDR1 is MDHEN and CDR2 SYDVKM. The V gene end was trimmed by 5 bases and the J gene end by 3 bases; junction bases not matched to a gene: 8. The CDR3 length is 16 residues. This sample also belongs to another study, concerning T cells in Graves' hyperthyroidism and ophthalmopathy.

The rearrangement joins TRBV28 to TRBJ2-7; 12 nucleotides align to TRBD1. The material was peripheral blood mononuclear cells (PBMCs), obtained at new diagnosis, from a patient treated with antithyroid drugs. This sequence originates from a middle-aged man with Graves disease. The CDR3 region is CASSLTGTGGVYEQYF. For the CDR3, the DNA is TGTGCCAGCAGTCTTACCGGGACAGGGGGCGTCTACGAGCAGTACTTC.